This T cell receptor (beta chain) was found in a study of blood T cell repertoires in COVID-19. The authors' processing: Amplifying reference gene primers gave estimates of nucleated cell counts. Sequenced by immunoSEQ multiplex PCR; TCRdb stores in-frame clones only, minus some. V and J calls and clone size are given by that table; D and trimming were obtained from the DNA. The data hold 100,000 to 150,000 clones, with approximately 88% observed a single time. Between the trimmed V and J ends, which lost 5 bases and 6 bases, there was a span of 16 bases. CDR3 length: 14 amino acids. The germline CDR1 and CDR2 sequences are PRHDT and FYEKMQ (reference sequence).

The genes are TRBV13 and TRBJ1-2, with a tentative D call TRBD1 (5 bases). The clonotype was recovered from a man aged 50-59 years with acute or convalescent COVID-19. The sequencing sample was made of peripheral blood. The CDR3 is CASSLNRGLDGYTF. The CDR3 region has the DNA TGTGCCAGCAGCCTCAATAGGGGACTAGATGGCTACACCTTC. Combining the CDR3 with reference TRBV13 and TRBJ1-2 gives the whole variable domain AAGVIQSPRHLIKEKRETATLKCYPIPRHDTVYWYQQGPGQDPQFLISFYEKMQSDKGSIPDRFSAQQFSDYHSELNMSSLELGDSALYFCASSLNRGLDGYTFGSGTRLTVV.